The 5 T cell receptor beta chains reported below all come from one sample, sequenced in a study of vaccination effects on CD4 cells after COVID-19. Isolating CD4+ T cells followed about 10 days of culture. Sequencing was performed with immunoSEQ multiplex PCR; in TCRdb, only in-frame clones are kept and a portion is missing. This sample has about 46,000 clones, with 74% found just once. What these receptors recognize is not known. The sequencing used CD4+ T cells from PBMCs cultured without peptide, collected before COVID-19 vaccination. The receptors shown here come from a human donor who had a prior SARS-CoV-2 infection.

V gene TRBV10-3 combines with J gene TRBJ2-5; D is unclear. The ends were cut back, 3 bases at V and 4 bases at J, with 6 bases in the middle. The length of the CDR3 is 12 residues. The germline V gene has CDR1 ENHRY and CDR2 SYGVKD. The CDR3 here is CAISDGSETQYF. CDR3 coding DNA: TGTGCCATCAGTGATGGGTCAGAGACCCAGTACTTC.

The chain recombines TRBV7-3 with TRBJ1-2; D is undetermined. Germline assignment: CDR1 SGHTA and CDR2 FQGTGA. This CDR3 spans 13 amino acids. With 6 bases removed from V and 7 bases from J, the gap between germline ends came to 15 bases. In DNA form, the CDR3 reads TGTGCCAGCAGTTCAGGCCCGGGTTTTGGCTACACCTTC. This gives the protein CASSSGPGFGYTF.

The chain combines TRBV7-6 with TRBJ2-3; D uncertain. V was cut by 5 bases and J by 6 bases, with 30 bases left in between. Germline CDR1 SGHVS, CDR2 FNYEAQ. This CDR3 is 19 amino acids long. In DNA form, the CDR3 reads TGTGCCAGCAGCCCCCGCTTGCAGTTGGTAGACCGCGTTTCGGATACGCAGTATTTT. This sequence encodes CASSPRLQLVDRVSDTQYF.

The chain uses TRBV7-2 and TRBJ1-6; no firm D call. CDR3 length equals 16 residues. CDR1 SGHTA and CDR2 FQGNSA come from the germline V gene. V lost 1 base, J lost 3 bases, and 10 bases lay in between. The CDR3 DNA is TGTGCCAGCAGCTTAGTCTGGCAACTCTATAATTCACCCCTCCACTTT. It codes for CASSLVWQLYNSPLHF.

The chain combines TRBV18 with TRBJ2-3; 11 bases are a match to TRBD2. In germline, CDR1 is KGHSH, CDR2 LQKENI. The CDR3 spans 19 residues. J was trimmed by 1 base and V by 6 bases; bases with no gene match: 15. CDR3 region: CASSTNIFTSGSGTDTQYF. The CDR3 DNA is TGTGCCAGCTCTACAAATATTTTTACTAGCGGGAGCGGCACAGATACGCAGTATTTT.